This T cell receptor (beta chain) is drawn from a study of CD8+ T cells in alopecia areata (dated by TCRdb to 2017 to 2018). Background for the entire study: The treated patients took part in an open-label pilot trial in which moderate-to-severe alopecia areata was treated with oral tofacitinib at 5 to 10 mg twice daily. Scalp clonality was compared among normal scalp (n=4), patchy alopecia areata scalp (n=8), and alopecia totalis/universalis scalp (n=8). Amplification of TCRbeta CDR3 regions was done by immunoSEQ multiplex PCR using 35 Vbeta forward primers and 13 Jbeta reverse primers. Patients on tofacitinib were biopsied at baseline and after 4 and 24 weeks of treatment, and several of the patients also had a later scalp biopsy. The RNA source kit depended on sample type: the PAXgene miRNA kit for fixed scalp, the miRNeasy kit for PBMCs, and the RNeasy kit for mouse skin. To study T cell clonal expansion in alopecia areata, the researchers applied high-throughput TCRbeta sequencing to both the C3H/HeJ mouse model and human patients. Tofacitinib was administered for 6 to 18 months, and 6 months of follow-up off drug were then conducted to assess delayed response and recurrence. The SALT score, which quantifies the percentage of affected scalp surface area, was used to measure disease severity in treated patients. Human TCRbeta sequencing covered scalp tissue and sorted CD4+ and CD8+ peripheral blood T cells from patchy and totalis/universalis alopecia areata patients and healthy controls.

The treatment or condition label on this specimen signifies: oral pan-JAK inhibitor, 5-10 mg twice daily. Peripheral blood and lesional scalp punch biopsies were obtained from patients with alopecia areata. PBMCs were separated by density centrifugation and stained for CD3, CD4 and CD8, after which CD4+ and CD8+ T cells were sorted on a FACSAria. This clone was seen a handful of times. The antigen this receptor binds is unknown. Within one base of it there is no much larger clone, and no base qualities were kept. What the authors observed across the whole study: Because the treated cohort was small and had just a single nonresponder, larger studies are needed to establish links between baseline CD8+ expansion and response. Many expanded lesional clones persisted in scalp and blood during tofacitinib treatment, which may partly explain relapse after stopping treatment. Compared with normal scalp, lesional scalp, particularly in alopecia totalis/universalis, had higher clonality and more expanded CD8+ clones, which suggests antigenic drive. Tofacitinib significantly lowered scalp clonality and the number of expanded CD8+ clones among the top 100 scalp clones. Unlike mouse skin, which is dominated by gammadelta T cells, normal human skin has resident alphabeta T cells that are also sequenced, and this complicates analysis of the scalp TCR repertoire. Compared with mice, TCR sequences shared between patients were less clear, possibly partly because of HLA diversity across the patient population.

Library method: the immunoSEQ multiplex PCR assay. To provide template for TCR sequencing, every sample had RNA extracted and reverse transcribed into cDNA. SuperScript III was used to make first-strand cDNA, primed with a 2:1 mix of oligo-dT and random hexamers. A synthetic immune receptor repertoire was used to measure amplification bias, and any remaining bias was corrected computationally. As for how the authors treated the data: Raw reads were preprocessed to remove errors, and CDR3 was defined according to IMGT conventions as the region from the conserved cysteine to phenylalanine. Clonality was calculated as 1 minus Shannon entropy normalized by log2 of the number of productive unique TCRs. Whether each scalp clone was CD4 or CD8 was inferred by checking scalp TCRbeta sequences against the CD4 and CD8 repertoires from sorted blood. TCRdb carries this immuneACCESS record with in-frame sequences only. Its versions omit some clonotypes, under half of them owing to an unresolved V gene in the studies checked, with the rest unexplained. V, J and clone size reflect that table, while D and trimming were determined from the DNA. In this sample the table shows 180,000 or so clones, roughly 63% of which occur a single time. The ten largest account for roughly 17% of the sample.

CDR1 SQVTM and CDR2 ANQGSEA were looked up in the germline V gene. Clipping removes 4 bases from V and 1 base from J, with 3 as the unmatched junction base count. The CDR3 runs 13 residues from the cysteine to the phenylalanine. The retained sequence is limited to the CDR3, 39 bases, with the frame set at the first base. This TCR was recovered from a human donor with alopecia areata. This sample comprised CD4+ T cells sorted from blood, obtained at roughly week 58, from a patient treated with tofacitinib. The chain is assembled from TRBV29-1 and TRBJ2-5; a stretch of 7 junction bases matches TRBD1. The sequenced DNA is TGCAGCGTTGTCGACAGGGCCCAAGAGACCCAGTACTTC. Its coded protein is CSVVDRAQETQYF.